This T cell receptor beta chain was identified in a study of cytomegalovirus exposure and HLA in healthy donors. Study outcomes and limitations: In all likelihood, a cluster of highly shared sequence variants was a sequencing artifact. In presence/absence analyses, roughly uniform sequencing depth across donors was assumed. Listed as cytomegalovirus-associated were more than 150 TCR beta chains.

Note on this clone: Its specificity is unknown.

CDR3 length: 12 residues. Per germline, CDR1 MNHEY and CDR2 SVGAGI. PCR primers comprised 60 Vbeta and 13 Jbeta primers. Method: immunoSEQ multiplex PCR; TCRdb's copy keeps in-frame clones and lacks some. Of 160,000 or so clones listed, 80% are singletons. The genes are TRBV6-5 and TRBJ2-1, with D tentatively TRBD2 (6 bases). The sequence derives from a woman aged 50 to 65 in good health and CMV-seronegative. Material for sequencing was PBMCs. The CDR3 here is CASRRGFDEQFF. Written as DNA, the CDR3 is TGTGCTTCAAGGAGGGGCTTTGATGAGCAGTTCTTC.